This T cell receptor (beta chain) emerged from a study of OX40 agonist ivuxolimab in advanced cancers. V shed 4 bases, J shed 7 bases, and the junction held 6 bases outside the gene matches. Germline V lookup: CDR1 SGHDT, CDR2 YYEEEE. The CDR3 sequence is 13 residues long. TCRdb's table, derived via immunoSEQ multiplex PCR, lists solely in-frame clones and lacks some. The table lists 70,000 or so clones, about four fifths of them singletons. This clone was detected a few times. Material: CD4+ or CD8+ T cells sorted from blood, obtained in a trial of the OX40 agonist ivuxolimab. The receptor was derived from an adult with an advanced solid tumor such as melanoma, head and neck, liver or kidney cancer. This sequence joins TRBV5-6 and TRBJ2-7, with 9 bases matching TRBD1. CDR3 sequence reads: CASSPGQGREQYF. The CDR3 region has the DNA TGTGCCAGCAGCCCGGGACAGGGCAGGGAGCAGTACTTC. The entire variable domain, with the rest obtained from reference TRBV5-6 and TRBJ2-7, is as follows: DAGVTQSPTHLIKTRGQQVTLRCSPKSGHDTVSWYQQALGQGPQFIFQYYEEEERQRGNFPDRFSGHQFPNYSSELNVNALLLGDSALYLCASSPGQGREQYFGPGTRLTVT.